These 15 T cell receptor beta chains originate from one sample sequenced in a study of shared clonotypes between healthy human individuals. Clones were sequenced by immunoSEQ multiplex PCR, and TCRdb holds only the in-frame ones, with some missing. The table lists a few hundred thousand clones, about 96% of them singletons. Material for sequencing was naive CD4+ T cells sorted from blood. The subset denotes: CD45RA+ positively selected. Receptors originate from a woman aged 25 to 45 in good health.

The chain recombines TRBV11-2 with TRBJ2-7; perhaps D is TRBD1 or TRBD2 (5 bases each). V lost 3 bases to trimming and J lost 0 bases, with 9 bases between them. CDR3 length: 14 residues. Germline assignment: CDR1 SGHAT and CDR2 FQNNGV. The CDR3 coding sequence is TGTGCCAGCAGCTTCGGGACCCACTCCTACGAGCAGTACTTC. Translating gives CASSFGTHSYEQYF. Together with reference TRBV11-2 and TRBJ2-7, the CDR3 gives the full variable domain: EAGVAQSPRYKIIEKRQSVAFWCNPISGHATLYWYQQILGQGPKLLIQFQNNGVVDDSQLPKDRFSAERLKGVDSTLKIQPAKLEDSAVYLCASSFGTHSYEQYFGPGTRLTVT.

The chain recombines TRBV4-1 with TRBJ2-5; D gene uncertain. The CDR3 is made up of 14 amino acids. Per germline, CDR1 MGHRA and CDR2 YSYEKL. Trimming pared 7 bases from V and 3 bases from J, leaving 15 bases between. CDR3 protein: CASTLGPREETQYF. As DNA, the CDR3 is TGCGCCAGCACCCTGGGCCCCCGCGAAGAGACCCAGTACTTC.

The rearrangement uses TRBV30 and TRBJ2-7; unclear D gene. The germline CDR1 and CDR2 sequences are GTSNPN and SVGIG (reference sequence). The CDR3 length is 12 residues. With 5 bases removed from V and 3 bases from J, the gap between germline ends came to 11 bases. The CDR3 nucleotides are TGTGCCTGGCGCCTAAGCGTCTACGAGCAGTACTTC. Translated: CAWRLSVYEQYF.

The chain has TRBV4-1 and TRBJ1-3, with D possibly matching TRBD1 (5 bases). The germline V gene has CDR1 MGHRA and CDR2 YSYEKL. Trimming pared 2 bases from V and 4 bases from J, leaving 15 bases between. The CDR3 is made up of 16 amino acids. The CDR3 is CASSQPGRSRGNTIYF. As DNA, the CDR3 is TGCGCCAGCAGCCAACCGGGACGAAGTCGCGGAAACACCATATATTTT.

In the case of this clone: The sample has other DNA sequences that encode this CDR3 too. The gene calls are TRBV19 and TRBJ1-2, with a tentative D call TRBD1 (6 bases). Trimming removed 8 bases from V and 5 bases from J, with 12 bases in between. Germline V gives CDR1 LNHDA, CDR2 SQIVND (reference sequence). This CDR3 region has 12 residues. CDR3 residues: CASRTELYGYTF. The CDR3 bases are TGTGCCAGTCGGACAGAACTTTATGGCTACACCTTC.

The V and J genes are TRBV15 and TRBJ2-7; D is ambiguous. The CDR3 loop spans 13 amino acids. Germline loops: CDR1 LNHNV, CDR2 YYDKDF (reference sequence). V was clipped by 4 bases and J by 2 bases, with 9 bases between them. CDR3 loop: CATSTVGPYEQYF. The CDR3 bases are TGTGCCACCAGCACTGTCGGCCCCTACGAGCAGTACTTC.

The rearrangement uses TRBV6-1 and TRBJ1-5, with D unresolved. Germline V gives CDR1 MNHNS, CDR2 SASEGT. V lost 3 bases and J 6 bases, leaving 9 bases between the germline ends. The CDR3 sequence is 13 residues long. CDR3 nucleotides: TGTGCCAGCAGTGACGAGCCTGCTCAGCCCCAGCATTTT. Protein sequence: CASSDEPAQPQHF.

The chain links TRBV28 to TRBJ1-4, with D possibly matching TRBD1 (5 bases). V was clipped by 3 bases and J by 8 bases, with 13 bases between them. CDR1 and CDR2 (germline): MDHEN, SYDVKM. The CDR3 extends over 14 amino acids. Here the CDR3 reads CASSFETGGEKLFF. The CDR3 region has the DNA TGTGCCAGCAGTTTTGAAACTGGGGGAGAAAAACTGTTTTTT.

This chain joins TRBV18 and TRBJ1-1; 9 nucleotides line up with TRBD1. Trimming at V came to 6 bases and at J to 5 bases, leaving 10 bases not matched to a gene. Germline V gene sequence: CDR1 KGHSH, CDR2 LQKENI. The CDR3 has 15 amino acids. The CDR3 region is CASSRDRAVVTEAFF. The CDR3 DNA reads as TGTGCCAGCTCCCGGGACAGGGCTGTCGTAACTGAAGCTTTCTTT.

This rearrangement joins TRBV5-6 to TRBJ2-3; D not resolved. CDR3 size: 15 residues. The germline V and J ends were trimmed by 4 bases and 8 bases, with 20 bases remaining between them. Germline V gene lookup returns CDR1 SGHDT and CDR2 YYEEEE. CDR3 DNA sequence: TGTGCCAGCAGCCCGGTTGGCGGCAGAATAGCTACGCAGTATTTT. It yields the protein CASSPVGGRIATQYF.

This chain connects TRBV6-5 to TRBJ1-2; 8 bases are a match to TRBD1. Germline V CDR1 and CDR2: MNHEY, SVGAGI. Trimming at V came to 6 bases and at J to 7 bases, leaving 10 bases not matched to a gene. The CDR3 runs to 14 residues. The CDR3 region is CASRSGQGQFGYTF. The CDR3 nucleotides are TGTGCCAGCAGGTCCGGACAGGGCCAATTTGGCTACACCTTC.

V is TRBV4-1 and J is TRBJ1-3, with D perhaps TRBD1 (5 bases). This CDR3 comprises 16 residues. Germline values: CDR1 MGHRA, CDR2 YSYEKL. The V gene lost 3 bases and the J gene lost 4 bases, with 16 bases spanning the gap. The CDR3 DNA follows: TGCGCCAGCAGCCAGGCTCTTGGGGGGTCGGGAAACACCATATATTTT. It yields the protein CASSQALGGSGNTIYF.

This chain connects TRBV29-1 to TRBJ1-3; weak D call: TRBD1 (5 bases). CDR3 size: 13 residues. CDR1 and CDR2 from the germline V gene are SQVTM and ANQGSEA. The ends were cut back, 3 bases at V and 4 bases at J, with 10 bases in the middle. The CDR3 nucleotides read TGCAGCGTTGATACAGGAACGGGAAACACCATATATTTT. Translating gives CSVDTGTGNTIYF.

CDR3 loop: CATSRDMGYTGELFF. In nucleotides, the CDR3 is TGTGCCACCAGCAGAGATATGGGATACACCGGGGAGCTGTTTTTT. The J gene is TRBJ2-2, the V gene TRBV15; D gene uncertain. V was trimmed by 0 bases and J by 3 bases, leaving 8 bases between them. Per germline, CDR1 LNHNV and CDR2 YYDKDF (reference sequence). This CDR3 contains 15 residues. The entire variable domain, with the rest obtained from reference TRBV15 and TRBJ2-2, is as follows: DAMVIQNPRYQVTQFGKPVTLSCSQTLNHNVMYWYQQKSSQAPKLLFHYYDKDFNNEADTPDNFQSRRPNTSFCFLDIRSPGLGDTAMYLCATSRDMGYTGELFFGEGSRLTVL.

This rearrangement joins TRBV19 to TRBJ1-1; 8 bases line up with TRBD1. Germline V gene lookup returns CDR1 LNHDA and CDR2 SQIVND (reference sequence). The V segment lost 9 bases and the J segment 1 base; nucleotides outside the gene matches: 7. CDR3 size: 14 residues. CDR3 loop: CASLPGGGNTEAFF. The CDR3 nucleotides are TGTGCCAGCCTTCCAGGGGGCGGGAACACTGAAGCTTTCTTT.